The next 15 T cell receptor beta chains were all read from a single sample in a study of low-dose radiotherapy and immunotherapy resistance in tumors. First-strand cDNA relied on TRAV- and TRBV-specific primers spanning alpha and beta chains. Both a constant-region primer and a V-primer adapter served to amplify TCRs across roughly 20 PCR cycles. TCRdb processed the reads anew with MiXCR; each CDR3 protein has one entry. This sample carries 30,000 to 45,000 distinct CDR3 sequences, around 21% of them seen once, and the ten largest clones take 9.2%. Time point meaning: after trial treatment. The treatment denotes: LDRT plus nivolumab, ipilimumab, low-dose cyclophosphamide and aspirin (RACIN trial). The sequenced sample was PBMCs, obtained after low-dose radiotherapy plus immunotherapy. These receptors all stem from a female donor with ovarian cancer.

This clonotype was picked up many times. The chain couples TRBV29-1 to TRBJ2-7; D may be TRBD1 (6 bases). The CDR3 loop spans 11 amino acids. The germline CDR1 and CDR2 sequences are SQVTM and ANQGSEA. The ends were cut back, 4 bases at V and 3 bases at J, with 7 bases in the middle. The CDR3 protein is CSVAGVYEQYF. The CDR3 DNA sequence: TGCAGCGTTGCAGGGGTCTACGAGCAGTACTTC.

This clonotype was seen at least ten times. This sequence joins TRBV7-8 and TRBJ2-7; D may be TRBD1 or TRBD2 (5 bases each). The germline CDR1 and CDR2 sequences are SGHVS and FQNEAQ. The CDR3 length is 13 residues. Trimming pared 5 bases from V and 2 bases from J, leaving 10 bases between. CDR3 nucleotide sequence: TGTGCCAGCAGCCGGGACCTCACCTACGAGCAGTACTTC. Amino acid sequence: CASSRDLTYEQYF.

Many counts were recorded for this clonotype. The V gene is TRBV5-4, the J gene TRBJ1-4; D gene uncertain. Germline lookup yields CDR1 SGHNT and CDR2 YYREEE (reference sequence). The CDR3 has 12 amino acids. V was shortened by 5 bases and J by 8 bases, with 10 bases between the two germline ends. In DNA, the CDR3 is TGTGCCAGCAGTGGCACGGACGAAAAACTGTTTTTT. Protein: CASSGTDEKLFF.

This clonotype was seen ten or more times. The chain employs TRBV20-1 and TRBJ2-7; possible D gene TRBD2, 6 bases. Germline loops: CDR1 DFQATT, CDR2 SNEGSKA (reference sequence). The ends were cut back, 1 base at V and 6 bases at J, with 16 bases in the middle. The CDR3 runs 14 residues. For the CDR3, the DNA is TGCAGTGCTAGAGGGCTCATCGGGGGTGCCGAGCAGTACTTC. Residues: CSARGLIGGAEQYF.

This clonotype was found many times. The chain uses TRBV15 and TRBJ1-5; no clear D. CDR3 length: 13 residues. Trimming cost V 3 bases and J 4 bases, with 7 bases left between them. Per the germline V gene, CDR1 is LNHNV and CDR2 is YYDKDF (reference sequence). CDR3: CATSSLRNQPQHF. The CDR3 coding sequence is TGTGCCACCAGCAGTTTGAGAAATCAGCCCCAGCATTTT.

Points on this clonotype: A far larger clone is off by one base, so a read error is likely. The chain has TRBV9 and TRBJ2-7; TRBD2 aligns across 10 bases. The CDR3 runs 16 residues. Germline CDR1 and CDR2: SGDLS and YYNGEE. Written as DNA, the CDR3 is TGTGCCACCAGCAGGGGTAGCGGGAGGTCGAAATACGAGCAGTACTTC. Protein: CATSRGSGRSKYEQYF.

With respect to this clonotype: This sequence is one base from a far larger clone and is likely a read error. The V gene is TRBV7-2, the J gene TRBJ2-1; 7 bases match TRBD1. CDR3 length: 13 amino acids. Germline V gene lookup returns CDR1 SGHTA and CDR2 FQGNSA. Trimming removed 5 bases from V and 4 bases from J; junction bases left unmatched: 2. The CDR3 reads CASSGDSYNEQFF. CDR3 in DNA: TGTGCCAGCAGCGGGGACAGTTACAATGAGCAGTTCTTC.

This clonotype was seen ten or more times. The chain is built from TRBV19 and TRBJ1-1, with D perhaps TRBD1 (5 bases). CDR1 is LNHDA, CDR2 SQIVND, per germline (reference sequence). V dropped 5 bases and J dropped 3 bases, with 16 bases sitting between them. The CDR3 extends over 15 amino acids. CDR3 loop: CASSPPQGRDTEAFF. DNA of the CDR3: TGTGCCAGTAGTCCCCCTCAGGGAAGGGACACTGAAGCTTTCTTT.

This clonotype was counted at least ten times. The J gene is TRBJ2-7, the V gene TRBV12-3 or TRBV12-4, with TRBD2 as a possible D gene (5 bases). This CDR3 spans 13 amino acids. Between the trimmed V and J ends, which lost 8 bases and 6 bases, there was a span of 17 bases. The CDR3 region has the DNA TGTGCCAGCCTACCCTCGGGGTTGGGCGAGCAGTACTTC. Its translation: CASLPSGLGEQYF.

This clonotype was observed many times. The V and J genes are TRBV7-8 and TRBJ2-3; D is uncertain. Germline values: CDR1 SGHVS, CDR2 FQNEAQ. The CDR3 runs 16 residues. V gave up 5 bases and J gave up 0 bases, with 15 bases separating them. The CDR3 sequence: CASSHGRKPSTDTQYF. CDR3 DNA: TGTGCCAGCAGCCACGGTCGGAAACCTAGCACAGATACGCAGTATTTT.

This clonotype was seen ten or more times. The chain couples TRBV3-1 to TRBJ2-7, with TRBD2 matching 7 bases. The CDR3 spans 15 residues. From germline, CDR1 is LGHDT and CDR2 YNNKEL (reference sequence). Losses at the gene ends were 3 bases for V and 1 base for J; bases not matched to a gene: 6. The CDR3 loop reads CASSHSASGSYEQYF. The CDR3, as DNA: TGTGCCAGCAGCCATAGTGCTAGCGGATCCTACGAGCAGTACTTC.

The genes are TRBV20-1 and TRBJ1-1; TRBD1 might be the D (6 bases). Trimming left V 6 bases short and J 14 bases short, with 19 bases between. Per germline, CDR1 DFQATT and CDR2 SNEGSKA (reference sequence). The CDR3 has 11 amino acids. The CDR3 sequence is CSAPLQGGNFF. CDR3 bases: TGCAGTGCCCCCCTCCAAGGGGGGAACTTCTTT.

This clonotype was detected many times. V gene TRBV19 combines with J gene TRBJ2-6; no definite D call. This CDR3 is built from 14 residues. Germline V CDR1 and CDR2: LNHDA, SQIVND (reference sequence). The V and J ends lost 7 bases and 1 base respectively, with 8 bases between them. The DNA of the CDR3 is TGTGCCAGTACCGACACTTCTGGGGCCAACGTCCTGACTTTC. Amino acids: CASTDTSGANVLTF.

About this clonotype itself: A far larger clone is off by one base, so a read error is likely. The chain combines TRBV28 with TRBJ2-1, with 9 bases lining up with TRBD2. V trimming: 5 bases; J trimming: 10 bases; junction bases outside the gene matches: 12. Germline CDR1 is MDHEN and CDR2 is SYDVKM. The CDR3 runs to 15 residues. The CDR3 sequence is CASSRPGGGGGEQFF. The CDR3 bases are TGTGCCAGCAGTCGTCCCGGCGGCGGGGGGGGAGAGCAGTTCTTC. Full variable domain (outside the CDR3, taken from reference TRBV28 and TRBJ2-1): DVKVTQSSRYLVKRTGEKVFLECVQDMDHENMFWYRQDPGLGLRLIYFSYDVKMKEKGDIPEGYSVSREKKERFSLILESASTNQTSMYLCASSRPGGGGGEQFFGPGTRLTVL.

This clonotype was seen many times. The chain employs TRBV19 and TRBJ2-3; 13 positions match TRBD2. The CDR3 totals 16 residues. From germline, CDR1 is LNHDA and CDR2 SQIVND (reference sequence). V shed 4 bases, J shed 4 bases, and the junction held 5 bases outside the gene matches. DNA of the CDR3: TGTGCCAGTAGTACCTGGACTAGCGGGAGAGCAGATACGCAGTATTTT. Protein sequence: CASSTWTSGRADTQYF.